The clone carrying this TCR beta chain was detected ten times or more. What it binds is not known. The data originate from a study of T cell repertoires in cytomegalovirus infection. Study at large: In public TCR beta signatures, there were indications of both CMV infection and matching HLA type. Findings and limits, study-wide: The cumulative frequency of public TCR beta families identified carriers of CMV plus the relevant HLA.

Looked up from germline, CDR1 is MNHEY and CDR2 is SVGEGT. The CDR3 totals 13 residues. V was trimmed by 5 bases and J by 6 bases, leaving 11 bases between them. MiXCR, applied by TCRdb to the reads, yields one record per CDR3 protein. The table includes 650,000 to 900,000 distinct CDR3 sequences, 25% to 30% detected once. This clonotype originated in a human donor in good health (CMV status not recorded). Some clones in this sample may be carry-over from other donors' samples. The sequencing used cultured CD8+ T cells from PBMCs, collected from culture after CMV antigen stimulation. The chain combines TRBV6-2 or TRBV6-3 with TRBJ1-5; no definite D call. The CDR3 is CASSRGGSQPQHF. The CDR3, as DNA: TGTGCCAGCAGTCGCGGTGGGAGTCAGCCCCAGCATTTT.